This T cell receptor beta chain was sequenced during a study of blood T cell repertoires in COVID-19. Across the study: Samples representing acute and convalescent COVID-19 were sourced from the United States, Italy and Spain.

Germline CDR1 reads SGHRS; CDR2 reads YFSETQ. V lost 4 bases to trimming and J lost 5 bases; unmatched junction nucleotides: 11. This CDR3 spans 15 amino acids. Profiling relied on immunoSEQ multiplex PCR, and the TCRdb table lists in-frame clones only, not all of them. The sample has approximately 240,000 clones; 82% are singletons. V gene TRBV5-1 combines with J gene TRBJ1-2, with 7 bases fitting TRBD1. The sample comprised peripheral blood. This receptor was obtained from a woman of 80 years or more with active or convalescent COVID-19. CDR3 sequence: CASSGQGQFIYGYTF. The CDR3 nucleotides read TGCGCCAGCAGCGGGCAGGGACAGTTCATTTATGGCTACACCTTC. Full variable domain (missing parts from reference TRBV5-1 and TRBJ1-2): KAGVTQTPRYLIKTRGQQVTLSCSPISGHRSVSWYQQTPGQGLQFLFEYFSETQRNKGNFPGRFSGRQFSNSRSEMNVSTLELGDSALYLCASSGQGQFIYGYTFGSGTRLTVV.